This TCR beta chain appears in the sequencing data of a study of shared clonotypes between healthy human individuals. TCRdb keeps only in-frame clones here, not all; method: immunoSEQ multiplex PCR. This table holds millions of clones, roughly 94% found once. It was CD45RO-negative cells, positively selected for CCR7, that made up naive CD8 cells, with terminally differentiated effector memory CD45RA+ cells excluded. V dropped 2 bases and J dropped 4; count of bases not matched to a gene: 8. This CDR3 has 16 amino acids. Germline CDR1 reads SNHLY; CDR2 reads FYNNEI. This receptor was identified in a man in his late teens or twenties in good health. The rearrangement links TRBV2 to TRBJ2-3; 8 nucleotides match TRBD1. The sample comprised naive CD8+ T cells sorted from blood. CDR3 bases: TGTGCCAGCAGTGAATTGGGACAGGCAATCGCAGATACGCAGTATTTT. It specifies CASSELGQAIADTQYF.